A selection of T cell receptor beta chains follows, all from one sample in a study of cytomegalovirus exposure and HLA in healthy donors. Method: immunoSEQ multiplex PCR; TCRdb's copy keeps in-frame clones and lacks some. The sample lists 76,000 or so clones; roughly 73% were seen once. Sequencing input: PBMCs. These receptors came from a middle-aged woman in good health and CMV-seropositive. Each CDR3 is given with its conserved first and last residue. The order of the fields is V gene, J gene, D gene, clone size, CDR3 DNA, CDR3 protein. D genes are given only for firm matches. Size values are once, few and many counts, or a class for expanded clones, and some rows have none.

v_gene: TRBV6-1; j_gene: TRBJ1-5; d_gene: NA; abundance: once; CDR3nt: TGTGCCAGCAGCAGACGGGAAGAAGGTCAGCCCCAGCATTTT; CDR3aa: CASSRREEGQPQHF
v_gene: TRBV6-5; j_gene: TRBJ1-4; d_gene: TRBD1; abundance: NA; CDR3nt: TGTGCCAGCAGTCCTGACAGGGGTAGGGAAAAACTGTTTTTT; CDR3aa: CASSPDRGREKLFF
v_gene: TRBV28; j_gene: TRBJ1-5; d_gene: NA; abundance: few; CDR3nt: TGTGCCAGCCGGCGCGCGGGCTCGGGGCCCCAGCATTTT; CDR3aa: CASRRAGSGPQHF
v_gene: TRBV19; j_gene: TRBJ1-6; d_gene: NA; abundance: NA; CDR3nt: TGTGCCAGTAGTATCACGCAGGGTGGTTCACCCCTCCACTTT; CDR3aa: CASSITQGGSPLHF
v_gene: TRBV11-2; j_gene: TRBJ2-1; d_gene: TRBD2; abundance: NA; CDR3nt: TGTGCCAGCAGCCCGATGGGGGGGGGAGCGGGTGAGCAGTTCTTC; CDR3aa: CASSPMGGGAGEQFF
v_gene: TRBV18; j_gene: TRBJ2-7; d_gene: TRBD2; abundance: NA; CDR3nt: TGTGCCAGCTCACGTACTAGCGGAAGCTCCTACGAGCAGTACTTC; CDR3aa: CASSRTSGSSYEQYF
v_gene: TRBV9; j_gene: TRBJ2-1; d_gene: NA; abundance: NA; CDR3nt: TGTGCCAGCAGCGTAGTCCCGCAGTCAAGCAATGAGCAGTTCTTC; CDR3aa: CASSVVPQSSNEQFF
v_gene: TRBV4-1; j_gene: TRBJ1-5; d_gene: NA; abundance: NA; CDR3nt: TGCGCCAGCAGCCAGGCTTTTACAGGGACGAGCAATCAGCCCCAGCATTTT; CDR3aa: CASSQAFTGTSNQPQHF
v_gene: TRBV27; j_gene: TRBJ2-1; d_gene: TRBD2; abundance: NA; CDR3nt: TGTGCCAGCAGCCGGACTAGCGGGAGTTCGAATGAGCAGTTCTTC; CDR3aa: CASSRTSGSSNEQFF
v_gene: TRBV2; j_gene: TRBJ2-5; d_gene: NA; abundance: few; CDR3nt: TGTGCCAGCACCACCCTTGTTGGGGCGAACTTC; CDR3aa: CASTTLVGANF
v_gene: TRBV2; j_gene: TRBJ2-1; d_gene: NA; abundance: NA; CDR3nt: TGTGCCAGCTGGGACTCGGACTCCCACTCCTACAATGAGCAGTTCTTC; CDR3aa: CASWDSDSHSYNEQFF
v_gene: TRBV19; j_gene: TRBJ1-2; d_gene: TRBD1; abundance: NA; CDR3nt: TGTGCCAGTACGATAGGGGGCCCATCTAACTATGGCTACACCTTC; CDR3aa: CASTIGGPSNYGYTF
v_gene: TRBV28; j_gene: TRBJ2-7; d_gene: TRBD2; abundance: NA; CDR3nt: TGTGCCAGCAGTTTCCTGGGGGAGGGCTACGAGCAGTACTTC; CDR3aa: CASSFLGEGYEQYF
v_gene: TRBV4-3; j_gene: TRBJ1-4; d_gene: NA; abundance: NA; CDR3nt: TGCGCCAGCAGCCAAGATCGGGTCTTATCGAAACTGTTTTTT; CDR3aa: CASSQDRVLSKLFF
v_gene: TRBV2; j_gene: TRBJ1-1; d_gene: NA; abundance: NA; CDR3nt: TGTGCCAGTCTACCCCGGTGGAACACTGAAGCTTTCTTT; CDR3aa: CASLPRWNTEAFF
v_gene: TRBV7-9; j_gene: TRBJ2-3; d_gene: NA; abundance: NA; CDR3nt: TGTGCCAGCAGCCCGCCAGGACTATTCACAGATACGCAGTATTTT; CDR3aa: CASSPPGLFTDTQYF
v_gene: TRBV4-3; j_gene: TRBJ1-1; d_gene: NA; abundance: NA; CDR3nt: TGCGCCAGCAGCCAAGATTTCGAGGTCCGGGGGGGGACTGAAGCTTTCTTT; CDR3aa: CASSQDFEVRGGTEAFF
v_gene: TRBV29-1; j_gene: TRBJ1-1; d_gene: TRBD1; abundance: NA; CDR3nt: TGCAGCGTCGGGACAGGCGAGAGGACTGAAGCTTTCTTT; CDR3aa: CSVGTGERTEAFF
v_gene: TRBV7-2; j_gene: TRBJ2-7; d_gene: NA; abundance: NA; CDR3nt: TGTGCCAGCAGCAGAACAGGGACCGAGCAGTACTTC; CDR3aa: CASSRTGTEQYF
v_gene: TRBV7-9; j_gene: TRBJ1-5; d_gene: NA; abundance: few; CDR3nt: TGTGCCAGCAGCTTTAGCGATTTAGGCAATCAGCCCCAGCATTTT; CDR3aa: CASSFSDLGNQPQHF
v_gene: TRBV5-8; j_gene: TRBJ2-5; d_gene: NA; abundance: NA; CDR3nt: TGTGCCAGCAGCCAGAATGTGGAGACCCAGTACTTC; CDR3aa: CASSQNVETQYF
v_gene: TRBV7-9; j_gene: TRBJ1-1; d_gene: TRBD1; abundance: NA; CDR3nt: TGTGCCAGCAGCTTATACAGGGGCGCTGAAGCTTTCTTT; CDR3aa: CASSLYRGAEAFF
v_gene: TRBV27; j_gene: TRBJ2-2; d_gene: NA; abundance: NA; CDR3nt: TGTGCCAGCAGTTTACAGATCACCGGGGAGCTGTTTTTT; CDR3aa: CASSLQITGELFF
v_gene: TRBV5-1; j_gene: TRBJ2-5; d_gene: NA; abundance: NA; CDR3nt: TGCGCCAGTAGGCCCGACAGGCAAGAGACCCAGTACTTC; CDR3aa: CASRPDRQETQYF
v_gene: TRBV6-1; j_gene: TRBJ2-7; d_gene: NA; abundance: NA; CDR3nt: TGTGCCAGCAGTGAAGGGGGCGACATCTCCTACGAGCAGTACTTC; CDR3aa: CASSEGGDISYEQYF
v_gene: TRBV29-1; j_gene: TRBJ1-2; d_gene: NA; abundance: NA; CDR3nt: TGCAGCGTGGCGAAGGGCAGGGGACCTAACTATGGCTACACCTTC; CDR3aa: CSVAKGRGPNYGYTF
v_gene: TRBV15; j_gene: TRBJ1-1; d_gene: NA; abundance: few; CDR3nt: TGTGCCACCAGCAGACATTCGAACACTGAAGCTTTCTTT; CDR3aa: CATSRHSNTEAFF
v_gene: TRBV4-1; j_gene: TRBJ1-1; d_gene: NA; abundance: once; CDR3nt: TGCGCCAGCAGCCAAGCGAACAGGAACACTGAAGCTTTCTTT; CDR3aa: CASSQANRNTEAFF
v_gene: TRBV2; j_gene: TRBJ2-1; d_gene: NA; abundance: once; CDR3nt: TGTGCCAGTACGGAGGGCTACAATGAGCAGTTCTTC; CDR3aa: CASTEGYNEQFF
v_gene: TRBV11-3; j_gene: TRBJ2-1; d_gene: TRBD2; abundance: NA; CDR3nt: TGTGCCAGCAGCTTGGGGGGGGGTGTCTCCTACAATGAGCAGTTCTTC; CDR3aa: CASSLGGGVSYNEQFF
v_gene: TRBV7-3; j_gene: TRBJ2-1; d_gene: TRBD2; abundance: few; CDR3nt: TGTGCCAGCAGCCCATTAGCGGGGGCCCACGGTGAGCAGTTCTTC; CDR3aa: CASSPLAGAHGEQFF
v_gene: TRBV10-3; j_gene: TRBJ2-7; d_gene: NA; abundance: NA; CDR3nt: TGTGCCATCAGCAACACCTACGAGCAGTACTTC; CDR3aa: CAISNTYEQYF
v_gene: TRBV2; j_gene: TRBJ1-1; d_gene: TRBD1; abundance: NA; CDR3nt: TGTGCCAGCAGGCCCGGGACAGGGGGCACTGAAGCTTTCTTT; CDR3aa: CASRPGTGGTEAFF
v_gene: TRBV5-6; j_gene: TRBJ1-3; d_gene: NA; abundance: NA; CDR3nt: TGTGCCAGCAGCTTGGGGGAGGTTTGGAACACCATATATTTT; CDR3aa: CASSLGEVWNTIYF
v_gene: TRBV7-6; j_gene: TRBJ1-5; d_gene: NA; abundance: NA; CDR3nt: TGTGCCGTCCGGGACTTGACAAATCAGCCCCAGCATTTT; CDR3aa: CAVRDLTNQPQHF
v_gene: TRBV2; j_gene: TRBJ2-1; d_gene: TRBD1; abundance: NA; CDR3nt: TGTGCCAGCAGTGGGGACAGGGAGCAGTTCTTC; CDR3aa: CASSGDREQFF
v_gene: TRBV25-1; j_gene: TRBJ2-7; d_gene: NA; abundance: NA; CDR3nt: TGTGCCAGCAGCCCGACGACAGGTGTTAACTACGAGCAGTACTTC; CDR3aa: CASSPTTGVNYEQYF
v_gene: TRBV30; j_gene: TRBJ1-4; d_gene: NA; abundance: NA; CDR3nt: TGTGCCTGGCAAGGGGGTGATGAAAAACTGTTTTTT; CDR3aa: CAWQGGDEKLFF
v_gene: TRBV27; j_gene: TRBJ1-5; d_gene: TRBD1; abundance: NA; CDR3nt: TGTGCCAGCGGGCAGGGGGCCCGTCAGCCCCAGCATTTT; CDR3aa: CASGQGARQPQHF
v_gene: TRBV7-3; j_gene: TRBJ2-7; d_gene: TRBD1; abundance: NA; CDR3nt: TGTGCCAGCAGCTGGACAGGGGGCCTTCAGGACGAGCAGTACTTC; CDR3aa: CASSWTGGLQDEQYF
v_gene: TRBV15; j_gene: TRBJ1-5; d_gene: TRBD1; abundance: NA; CDR3nt: TGTGCCACCAGCAACTACGGACAGGGGGCGTATCAGCCCCAGCATTTT; CDR3aa: CATSNYGQGAYQPQHF
v_gene: TRBV12-5; j_gene: TRBJ2-7; d_gene: TRBD1; abundance: NA; CDR3nt: TGTGCTAGTGGTTCCCCAGGACAGGTGTCCTACGAGCAGTACTTC; CDR3aa: CASGSPGQVSYEQYF
v_gene: TRBV7-2; j_gene: TRBJ2-3; d_gene: NA; abundance: NA; CDR3nt: TGTGCCAGTAAGGGGTGGAGCACAGATACGCAGTATTTT; CDR3aa: CASKGWSTDTQYF
v_gene: TRBV27; j_gene: TRBJ1-2; d_gene: NA; abundance: few; CDR3nt: TGTGCCAGCAGTCAGAACGCAAACCCGGGAGATCAACTAGCTAACTATGGCTACACCTTC; CDR3aa: CASSQNANPGDQLANYGYTF
v_gene: TRBV5-1; j_gene: TRBJ2-3; d_gene: TRBD1; abundance: NA; CDR3nt: TGCGCCAGCAGCCCGAGACAGGGGGGTAGCACAGATACGCAGTATTTT; CDR3aa: CASSPRQGGSTDTQYF
v_gene: TRBV5-4; j_gene: TRBJ1-2; d_gene: NA; abundance: NA; CDR3nt: TGTGCCAGCAGCCCAAAGGGGAGGGGGGAACACTATGGCTACACCTTC; CDR3aa: CASSPKGRGEHYGYTF
v_gene: TRBV19; j_gene: TRBJ2-1; d_gene: NA; abundance: NA; CDR3nt: TGTGCCAGTAGTATAGAATCTTGGCAGTACCCTCCTTCCTACAATGAGCAGTTCTTC; CDR3aa: CASSIESWQYPPSYNEQFF
v_gene: TRBV6-1; j_gene: TRBJ1-4; d_gene: NA; abundance: many; CDR3nt: TGTGCCAGCAACAGGGTTTCCGCAACTAATGAAAAACTGTTTTTT; CDR3aa: CASNRVSATNEKLFF
v_gene: TRBV6-1; j_gene: TRBJ2-2; d_gene: NA; abundance: NA; CDR3nt: TGTGCCAGCAGTGACAGGGCCGGAGACACCGGGGAGCTGTTTTTT; CDR3aa: CASSDRAGDTGELFF
v_gene: TRBV5-4; j_gene: TRBJ2-7; d_gene: TRBD2; abundance: NA; CDR3nt: TGTGCCAGCAGCCTTGGCGGATATAGCGGGACTGAGCAGTACTTC; CDR3aa: CASSLGGYSGTEQYF
v_gene: TRBV4-1; j_gene: TRBJ1-2; d_gene: TRBD1; abundance: NA; CDR3nt: TGCGCCAGCAGCCAAGATAGTCGGAGGACAGGCTATGGCTACACCTTC; CDR3aa: CASSQDSRRTGYGYTF
v_gene: TRBV19; j_gene: TRBJ2-1; d_gene: NA; abundance: NA; CDR3nt: TGTGCCAGTAGTATCCGGGACTCATACAATGAGCAGTTCTTC; CDR3aa: CASSIRDSYNEQFF
v_gene: TRBV6-6; j_gene: TRBJ2-7; d_gene: NA; abundance: NA; CDR3nt: TGTGCCAGCAGTTACTCTACAGGTATCGAGCAGTACTTC; CDR3aa: CASSYSTGIEQYF
v_gene: TRBV25-1; j_gene: TRBJ2-7; d_gene: NA; abundance: NA; CDR3nt: TGTGCCAGCAGTGAATCCGGCGGGAACTACGAGCAGTACTTC; CDR3aa: CASSESGGNYEQYF
v_gene: TRBV7-2; j_gene: TRBJ1-1; d_gene: TRBD1; abundance: NA; CDR3nt: TGTGCCAGCAGCTTAGCGTTGGCAGGGGGCGCCTCTGAAGCTTTCTTT; CDR3aa: CASSLALAGGASEAFF
v_gene: TRBV19; j_gene: TRBJ2-3; d_gene: NA; abundance: NA; CDR3nt: TGTGCCAGTAGTGTGCTGGGGGCCGACACAGATACGCAGTATTTT; CDR3aa: CASSVLGADTDTQYF